Given below is one TCR beta chain in context. The data stem from a study of T cell responses to AZD1222 COVID-19 vaccine. This table comes from immunoSEQ multiplex PCR, and its TCRdb copy is limited to in-frame clones, with some not included. Altogether around 150,000 clones are present, 80% to 95% being singletons, with the ten largest covering around 2.3%. The source was peripheral blood, collected on day 0 of AZD1222 vaccination. The origin of this receptor is an adult in good health.

The CDR3 reads CASSDGTETEQYF. Written as DNA, the CDR3 is TGTGCCAGCAGTGACGGGACAGAAACAGAGCAGTACTTC. The chain recombines TRBV6-4 with TRBJ2-7, with 7 bases lining up with TRBD1. CDR3 length equals 13 residues. The junction had 5 bases not matched to a gene; V was cut back by 2 bases and J by 7 bases. CDR1 MRHNA and CDR2 SNTAGT come from the germline V gene.